Given below is one TCR beta chain in context. This clonotype was recorded many times. No cognate antigen has been identified for it. Base qualities are not at hand, and no much larger clone is one base apart. This specimen belongs to a study of T-cell reconstitution after alpha-beta-depleted transplantation in children listed by TCRdb under 2016. Looking at the study overall: The study quantitatively tracked T-cell immune reconstitution after TCRalphabeta/CD19-depleted allogeneic hematopoietic cell transplantation in children using TCR repertoire profiling.

For CDR1 and CDR2, the germline V gene lists SGHRS and YFSETQ. Taken from cysteine to phenylalanine, the CDR3 has 14 residues. Only the CDR3 portion is preserved as DNA: 42 bases, with reading frame beginning at the first base. The junction carries 12 bases between V and J, which are trimmed by 5 bases and 4 bases respectively. The protocol used for the library was PCR. Sequencing was performed on an Illumina HiSeq 2500. To normalize quantification of the TCRbeta repertoire, the TCR libraries were built with molecular barcoding that relied on unique molecular identifiers. TCRdb trimmed the raw reads at Q25, called clones with MiXCR and kept productive beta chains. Rows are combined by CDR3 protein, so each entry shows the most common genes and DNA. The sample yields about 640,000 distinct CDR3 sequences; approximately 16% were counted once. The ten largest account for about 1.1% of the sample.

This TCR was sampled from a human donor who donated a stem cell graft to a child with acute myeloid leukemia. Here the chain combines TRBV5-1 and TRBJ2-2, and possibly TRBD1, on 6 matching bases. Sequenced here: PBMCs from the stem cell graft donor, sampled from the stem cell graft. The DNA sequence is TGCGCCAGCAGTCATGACAGGATCACCGGGGAGCTGTTTTTT. This codes for CASSHDRITGELFF.